The sequence of this TCR beta chain was determined in a study of blood T cell repertoires in COVID-19. Turning to the study itself: Samples representing acute and convalescent COVID-19 were sourced from the United States, Italy and Spain.

The CDR3 length is 16 residues. The V and J ends lost 4 bases and 3 bases, in that order; junction bases with no gene match: 6. Germline V lookup: CDR1 SGHNT, CDR2 YYREEE (reference sequence). Sequencing used immunoSEQ multiplex PCR; TCRdb keeps in-frame clones, though not all of them. The sample has roughly 150,000 clones, approximately 80% seen once. Participants were placed into cohorts based on the clinical history they reported. A case of COVID-19 had been met by exposed participants within 2 weeks before study entry. This chain joins TRBV5-4 and TRBJ2-3; 12 bases fit TRBD2. This clonotype originated in a woman aged 18-30 years who had been exposed to COVID-19. Input material: PBMCs or T cells enriched from blood (not recorded which). The CDR3 region is CASSLSGLAGTDTQYF. The CDR3 bases are TGTGCCAGCAGCCTAAGCGGACTAGCGGGAACAGATACGCAGTATTTT.